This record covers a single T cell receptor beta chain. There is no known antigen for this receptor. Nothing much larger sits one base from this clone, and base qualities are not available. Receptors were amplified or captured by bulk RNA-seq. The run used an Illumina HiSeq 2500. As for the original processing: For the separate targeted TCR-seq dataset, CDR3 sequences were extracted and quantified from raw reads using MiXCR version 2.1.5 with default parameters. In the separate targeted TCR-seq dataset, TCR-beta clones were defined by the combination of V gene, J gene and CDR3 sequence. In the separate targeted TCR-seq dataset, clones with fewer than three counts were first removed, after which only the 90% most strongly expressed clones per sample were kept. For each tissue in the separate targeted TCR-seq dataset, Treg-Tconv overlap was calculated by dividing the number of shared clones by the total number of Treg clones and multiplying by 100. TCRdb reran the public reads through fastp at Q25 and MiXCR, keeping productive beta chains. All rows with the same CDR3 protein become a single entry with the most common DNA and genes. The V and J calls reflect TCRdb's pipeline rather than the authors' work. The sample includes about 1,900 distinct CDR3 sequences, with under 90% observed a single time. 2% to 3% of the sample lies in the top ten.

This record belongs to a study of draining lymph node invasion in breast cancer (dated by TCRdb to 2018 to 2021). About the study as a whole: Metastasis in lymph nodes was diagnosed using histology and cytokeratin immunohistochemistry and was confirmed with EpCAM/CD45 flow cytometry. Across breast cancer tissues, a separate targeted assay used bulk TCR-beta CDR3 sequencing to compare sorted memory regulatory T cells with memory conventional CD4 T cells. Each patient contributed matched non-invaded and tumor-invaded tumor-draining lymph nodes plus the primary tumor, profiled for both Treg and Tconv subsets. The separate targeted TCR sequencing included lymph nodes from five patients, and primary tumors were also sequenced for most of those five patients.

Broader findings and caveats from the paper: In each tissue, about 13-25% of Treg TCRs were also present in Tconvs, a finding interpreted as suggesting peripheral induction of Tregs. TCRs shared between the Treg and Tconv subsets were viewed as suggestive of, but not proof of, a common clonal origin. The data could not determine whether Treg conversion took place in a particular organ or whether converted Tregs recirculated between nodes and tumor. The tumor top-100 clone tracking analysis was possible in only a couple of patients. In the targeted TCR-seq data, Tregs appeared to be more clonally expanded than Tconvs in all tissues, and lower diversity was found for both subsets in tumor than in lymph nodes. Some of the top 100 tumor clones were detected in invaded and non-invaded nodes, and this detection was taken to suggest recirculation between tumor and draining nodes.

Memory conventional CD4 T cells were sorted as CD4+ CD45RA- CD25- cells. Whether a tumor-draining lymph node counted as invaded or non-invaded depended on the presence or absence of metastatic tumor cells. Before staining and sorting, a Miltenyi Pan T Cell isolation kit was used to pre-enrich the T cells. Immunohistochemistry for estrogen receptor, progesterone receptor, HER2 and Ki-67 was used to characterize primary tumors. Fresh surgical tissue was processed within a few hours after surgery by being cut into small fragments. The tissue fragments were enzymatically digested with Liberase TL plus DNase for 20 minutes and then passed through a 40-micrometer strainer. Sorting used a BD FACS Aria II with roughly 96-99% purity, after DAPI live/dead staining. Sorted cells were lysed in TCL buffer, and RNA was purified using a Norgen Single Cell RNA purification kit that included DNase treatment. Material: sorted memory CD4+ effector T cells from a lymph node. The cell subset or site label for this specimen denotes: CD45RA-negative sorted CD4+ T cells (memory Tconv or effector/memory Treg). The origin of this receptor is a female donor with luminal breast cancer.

CDR3 region: CASSVAASSGNTIYF. The DNA sequence follows: TGTGCCAGCAGCGTAGCTGCATCATCTGGAAACACCATATATTTT. In this chain, TRBV9 is recombined with TRBJ1-3; the D gene is not confidently resolved. Trimming takes 0 bases from V and 1 base from J, and the germline ends sit 8 bases apart. From the germline V gene, CDR1 is SGDLS and CDR2 is YYNGEE. The CDR3 sequence holds 15 residues, the cysteine and phenylalanine included. The retained sequence is limited to the CDR3, 45 bases, with the frame set at the first base.